Listed here are 9 T cell receptor beta chains from one sample, sequenced in a study of blood T cell repertoires in COVID-19 (dated by TCRdb to about 2020). The method behind the library was the immunoSEQ multiplex PCR assay. In TCRdb, the immuneACCESS table is reduced to in-frame sequences with V and J assigned. These tables do not hold every clone; where another copy was compared, an unresolved V gene accounts for under half, and the others remain unexplained. The table for this sample lists more than 90,000 clones; 75% to 90% of them were counted only once. The top ten clonotypes cover roughly 0.89% of the sample. The material sequenced was peripheral blood. These receptors all stem from a woman aged 70 to 79 with acute or convalescent COVID-19.

The chain employs TRBV15 and TRBJ1-2; 9 positions agree with TRBD1. The CDR3 contains 14 residues. CDR1 is LNHNV, CDR2 YYDKDF, per germline (reference sequence). The trim removed 2 bases at V and 8 bases at J, leaving 6 bases unmatched. This chain's CDR3 is CATSRSGTGSGYTF. The CDR3 DNA follows: TGTGCCACCAGCAGATCCGGGACAGGGTCCGGCTACACCTTC. Full variable domain (rest looked up from reference TRBV15 and TRBJ1-2): DAMVIQNPRYQVTQFGKPVTLSCSQTLNHNVMYWYQQKSSQAPKLLFHYYDKDFNNEADTPDNFQSRRPNTSFCFLDIRSPGLGDTAMYLCATSRSGTGSGYTFGSGTRLTVV.

The CDR3 sequence: CASRLTGLQGYTF. In DNA form, the CDR3 reads TGTGCCAGCAGGCTGACAGGGCTTCAGGGCTACACCTTC. The rearrangement uses TRBV28 and TRBJ1-2; 7 positions match TRBD1. The trim removed 6 bases at V and 8 bases at J, leaving 9 bases unmatched. Germline V lookup: CDR1 MDHEN, CDR2 SYDVKM. The CDR3 contains 13 residues.

V usage is TRBV7-2 and J usage is TRBJ2-1; D is undetermined. Trimming pared 8 bases from V and 6 bases from J, leaving 11 bases between. CDR1 is SGHTA, CDR2 FQGNSA, per germline. The CDR3 is 12 residues long. The CDR3 region has the DNA TGTGCCAGCGGGCACCCCGCCAATGAGCAGTTCTTC. Translating it yields CASGHPANEQFF.

The rearrangement uses TRBV7-2 and TRBJ2-3; 12 bases fit TRBD2. Germline CDR1 reads SGHTA; CDR2 reads FQGNSA. J was trimmed by 3 bases and V by 5 bases; bases with no gene match: 3. The CDR3 has 15 residues. The CDR3 nucleotides are TGTGCCAGCAGCATTACTAGCGGGAGGACAGATACGCAGTATTTT. Translating it yields CASSITSGRTDTQYF.

The V gene is TRBV10-3, the J gene TRBJ1-4; D perhaps matches TRBD1 (6 bases). The CDR3 is 13 residues long. V was clipped by 6 bases and J by 5 bases, with 10 bases between them. From germline, CDR1 is ENHRY and CDR2 SYGVKD. CDR3 in amino acids: CAISVGQNEKLFF. In DNA, the CDR3 is TGTGCCATCAGCGTCGGACAGAATGAAAAACTGTTTTTT.

The table lists this clone with a few counts. The chain uses TRBV5-1 and TRBJ2-7; D may be TRBD1 (8 bases). Trimming pared 0 bases from V and 6 bases from J, leaving 13 bases between. CDR1 and CDR2 (germline): SGHRS, YFSETQ. The CDR3 extends over 14 amino acids. The chain's CDR3 is CASSLVQGEGEQYF. DNA of the CDR3: TGCGCCAGCAGCTTGGTACAGGGGGAGGGCGAGCAGTACTTC.

V and J are TRBV3-1 (or the pseudogene TRBV3-2) and TRBJ2-1, with TRBD2 matching 7 bases. V lost 2 bases to trimming and J lost 1 base; unmatched junction nucleotides: 5. CDR3 length equals 16 residues. From germline, CDR1 is LGHDT and CDR2 YNNKEL (reference sequence). CDR3 sequence: CASSQMLAASYNEQFF. DNA of the CDR3: TGTGCCAGCAGCCAAATGCTAGCGGCGTCCTACAATGAGCAGTTCTTC.

CDR3 in amino acids: CASRGTGGHYGYTF. The CDR3, as DNA: TGTGCCAGCAGGGGGACAGGGGGCCACTATGGCTACACCTTC. This rearrangement joins TRBV6-5 to TRBJ1-2; 12 positions match TRBD1. Looked up from germline, CDR1 is MNHEY and CDR2 is SVGAGI. The CDR3 is 14 residues long. V gave up 6 bases and J gave up 3 bases; unmatched junction bases: 2.

The genes are TRBV12-3 or TRBV12-4 and TRBJ2-1, with D possibly being TRBD1 (5 bases). Trimming stripped 6 bases from V and 7 bases from J, with 13 bases between. The CDR3 has 13 residues. DNA for the CDR3: TGTGCCAGCAGGAAAGACAGTGGGAATGAGCAGTTCTTC. The encoded protein is CASRKDSGNEQFF.